This TCR beta chain is drawn from a study of blood T cell repertoires in COVID-19. In the authors' workflow: By means of reference gene primer amplification, nucleated cell counts were estimated. Sequenced by immunoSEQ multiplex PCR; TCRdb stores in-frame clones only, minus some. The DNA gave D and trimming, while V, J and clone size come from that table. The sample gives tens of thousands of clones, around 86% of which show up once; 27% is in the top ten. Germline CDR1 KGHDR, CDR2 SFDVKD. V trimming: 8 bases; J trimming: 5 bases; junction bases outside the gene matches: 7. The CDR3 loop spans 13 amino acids.

This receptor was identified in a man in his fifties with active or convalescent COVID-19. The chain employs TRBV24-1 and TRBJ2-5; 7 bases match TRBD2. Sequenced input: peripheral blood. The CDR3 reads CATMGGAGETQYF. The CDR3 coding sequence is TGTGCCACCATGGGAGGGGCTGGGGAGACCCAGTACTTC.